The 26 T cell receptor beta chains below come from one sample, sequenced in a study of blood T cell repertoires in COVID-19. Sequencing used immunoSEQ multiplex PCR; TCRdb keeps in-frame clones, though not all of them. The sample has some 97,000 clones, approximately 80% seen once. Sample: peripheral blood. All receptors come from an older woman with acute or convalescent COVID-19.

This clone has only a few counts. The CDR3 spells CASSLWGLGGNTIYF. The CDR3, as DNA: TGTGCCAGCAGTTTATGGGGACTTGGCGGAAACACCATATATTTT. The J gene is TRBJ1-3, the V gene TRBV28; TRBD1 is a possible D gene (5 bases). The CDR3 consists of 15 residues. CDR1 is MDHEN and CDR2 is SYDVKM in the germline V gene. Trimming pared 0 bases from V and 4 bases from J, leaving 10 bases between. Using reference TRBV28 and TRBJ1-3 for the parts outside the CDR3, the full variable domain is DVKVTQSSRYLVKRTGEKVFLECVQDMDHENMFWYRQDPGLGLRLIYFSYDVKMKEKGDIPEGYSVSREKKERFSLILESASTNQTSMYLCASSLWGLGGNTIYFGEGSWLTVV.

V gene TRBV10-3 combines with J gene TRBJ1-3; no firm D call. Germline V gene data show CDR1 as ENHRY and CDR2 as SYGVKD. The CDR3 totals 13 residues. Between the trimmed V and J ends, which lost 3 bases and 5 bases, there was a span of 8 bases. As DNA, the CDR3 is TGTGCCATCAGTGACGCCACAAGAAACACCATATATTTT. It is translated as CAISDATRNTIYF.

This clone was counted a few times. The genes are TRBV5-1 and TRBJ2-5; tentatively, D is TRBD1 (5 bases). Looked up from germline, CDR1 is SGHRS and CDR2 is YFSETQ. CDR3 length: 14 amino acids. With 0 bases removed from V and 5 bases from J, the gap between germline ends came to 11 bases. CDR3 sequence reads: CASSLDRFGETQYF. The DNA of the CDR3 is TGCGCCAGCAGCTTGGACAGGTTTGGGGAGACCCAGTACTTC.

The gene calls are TRBV10-3 and TRBJ1-1; D is perhaps TRBD1 (6 bases). V was shortened by 5 bases and J by 8 bases, with 9 bases between the two germline ends. In germline, CDR1 is ENHRY, CDR2 SYGVKD. This CDR3 contains 11 residues. CDR3 residues: CAISTDREAFF. Written as DNA, the CDR3 is TGTGCCATCAGTACTGACAGGGAAGCTTTCTTT.

This chain links TRBV5-1 with TRBJ1-1, with TRBD1 identical over 8 bases. Losses at the gene ends were 4 bases for V and 5 bases for J; bases not matched to a gene: 10. CDR1 is SGHRS and CDR2 is YFSETQ in the germline V gene. There are 15 residues in the CDR3. The CDR3 nucleotides are TGCGCCAGCAGCCCGCGGACAGGGAAAATTACTGAAGCTTTCTTT. Its translation: CASSPRTGKITEAFF.

V is TRBV3-1 (or the pseudogene TRBV3-2) and J is TRBJ1-2; possibly TRBD1 for D (6 bases). The CDR3 runs 18 residues. V was trimmed by 1 base and J by 7 bases, leaving 25 bases between them. Germline CDR1 LGHDT, CDR2 YNNKEL (reference sequence). CDR3: CASSQVLFWDTLRSGYTF. The DNA of the CDR3 is TGTGCCAGCAGCCAAGTTCTTTTCTGGGACACCCTACGGAGTGGCTACACCTTC.

This clone was observed once. The chain uses TRBV4-1 and TRBJ2-4; 7 bases fit TRBD1. Trimming removed 4 bases from V and 2 bases from J; junction bases left unmatched: 8. CDR1 and CDR2 from the germline V gene are MGHRA and YSYEKL. The CDR3 totals 16 residues. CDR3 bases: TGCGCCAGCAGCCCCACCGGGACAGATACCAAAAACATTCAGTACTTC. It is translated as CASSPTGTDTKNIQYF.

In its sample, this clone was seen a few times. This chain joins TRBV5-1 and TRBJ2-5; possible D gene TRBD1, 6 bases. The CDR3 consists of 15 residues. V gave up 4 bases and J gave up 8 bases, with 21 bases separating them. Germline lookup yields CDR1 SGHRS and CDR2 YFSETQ. As DNA, the CDR3 is TGCGCCAGCAGCCTCATGTCGGCGGAACAGGGAACCCAGTACTTC. Protein product: CASSLMSAEQGTQYF.

The chain has TRBV12-3 or TRBV12-4 and TRBJ2-7; the D gene is possibly TRBD1 (5 bases). V shed 1 base and J shed 6 bases, with 7 bases lying between them. CDR3 length: 12 residues. The CDR3 here is CASSLVQGEQYV. The CDR3 coding sequence is TGTGCCAGCAGTTTAGTGCAGGGCGAGCAGTACGTC.

The chain carries TRBV11-2 and TRBJ1-4; perhaps TRBD1 as D (5 bases). CDR1 and CDR2 (germline): SGHAT, FQNNGV. Trimming removed 3 bases at V and 7 bases at J, with 12 bases between. The CDR3 has 14 residues. CDR3: CASSFRGDSEKLFF. CDR3 coding DNA: TGTGCCAGCAGCTTTCGGGGGGATAGTGAAAAACTGTTTTTT.

V is TRBV5-1 and J is TRBJ2-7, with TRBD1 matching over 8 bases. The CDR3 is 16 amino acids. In germline, CDR1 is SGHRS, CDR2 YFSETQ. The V and J ends lost 0 bases and 0 bases, in that order; junction bases with no gene match: 5. For the CDR3, the DNA is TGCGCCAGCAGCTTGGGGACAGGGTCTACCTCCTACGAGCAGTACTTC. This translates into CASSLGTGSTSYEQYF.

The rearrangement uses TRBV27 and TRBJ1-3; D not resolved. V lost 2 bases to trimming and J lost 0 bases, with 2 bases between them. The CDR3 has 13 residues. The germline gives CDR1 MNHEY, CDR2 SMNVEV (reference sequence). Here the CDR3 DNA reads TGTGCCAGCAGTTTACGCTCTGGAAACACCATATATTTT. This translates into CASSLRSGNTIYF.

The chain recombines TRBV2 with TRBJ2-7; no definite D call. CDR3 size: 11 residues. Trimming shortened V by 4 bases and J by 3 bases, and 4 bases separated the two germline ends. Germline values: CDR1 SNHLY, CDR2 FYNNEI. The CDR3, as DNA: TGTGCCAGCAGTGTAGTCTACGAGCAGTACTTC. It codes for CASSVVYEQYF.

This chain connects TRBV28 to TRBJ2-3, with no clear D. The CDR3 is 12 residues long. The germline V and J ends were trimmed by 4 bases and 3 bases, with 5 bases remaining between them. Germline CDR1 reads MDHEN; CDR2 reads SYDVKM. DNA for the CDR3: TGTGCCAGCAGTTCGGGTACAGATACGCAGTATTTT. Amino acids: CASSSGTDTQYF.

The chain recombines TRBV2 with TRBJ1-1; D ambiguous. V was cut by 1 base and J by 4 bases, with 13 bases left in between. The CDR3 covers 15 residues. Looked up from germline, CDR1 is SNHLY and CDR2 is FYNNEI. The DNA of the CDR3 is TGTGCCAGCAGTGAAGGGATATCTTCGGGCACTGAAGCTTTCTTT. Translated, it gives CASSEGISSGTEAFF. Variable domain in full (rest from reference TRBV2 and TRBJ1-1): EPEVTQTPSHQVTQMGQEVILRCVPISNHLYFYWYRQILGQKVEFLVSFYNNEISEKSEIFDDQFSVERPDGSNFTLKIRSTKLEDSAMYFCASSEGISSGTEAFFGQGTRLTVV.

This chain joins TRBV9 and TRBJ2-2, with TRBD1 matching 11 bases. V shed 5 bases, J shed 4 bases, and the junction held 4 bases outside the gene matches. This CDR3 region has 15 residues. CDR1 and CDR2 (germline): SGDLS, YYNGEE. The CDR3, as DNA: TGTGCCAGCAGATGGGGGACAGGGGGCACCGGGGAGCTGTTTTTT. Translated, it gives CASRWGTGGTGELFF.

This chain joins TRBV19 and TRBJ2-2; D unresolved. This CDR3 comprises 12 residues. The V and J ends lost 5 bases and 8 bases respectively, with 9 bases between them. Germline CDR1 and CDR2: LNHDA and SQIVND (reference sequence). The CDR3 is CASSLAAGELFF. The CDR3 DNA reads TGTGCCAGTAGTCTCGCTGCGGGGGAGCTGTTTTTT. The whole variable domain, remainder taken from reference TRBV19 and TRBJ2-2, is DGGITQSPKYLFRKEGQNVTLSCEQNLNHDAMYWYRQDPGQGLRLIYYSQIVNDFQKGDIAEGYSVSREKKESFPLTVTSAQKNPTAFYLCASSLAAGELFFGEGSRLTVL.

This CDR3 is CASSVGDSVNTGELFF. CDR3 sequence (DNA): TGTGCCAGCAGCGTAGGGGACAGCGTTAACACCGGGGAGCTGTTTTTT. V usage is TRBV9 and J usage is TRBJ2-2; 7 bases align to TRBD1. The CDR3 is made up of 16 amino acids. Germline values: CDR1 SGDLS, CDR2 YYNGEE. The J segment lost 2 bases and the V segment lost 0 bases, leaving 4 bases of the junction unmatched.

This chain links TRBV24-1 with TRBJ1-5; no firm D call. The CDR3 length is 13 residues. Trimming took 4 bases from V and 5 from J, leaving 8 bases between them. Germline CDR1 KGHDR, CDR2 SFDVKD. This CDR3 is CATSDRNHQPQHF. CDR3 bases: TGTGCCACCAGTGACAGGAACCATCAGCCCCAGCATTTT.

CDR3 region: CASSFGTGGTGELFF. The CDR3 coding sequence is TGTGCCAGCAGCTTCGGGACAGGGGGCACCGGGGAGCTGTTTTTT. The rearrangement links TRBV5-6 to TRBJ2-2; 11 bases map to TRBD1. The V segment lost 2 bases and the J segment 4 bases; nucleotides outside the gene matches: 1. The CDR3 is made up of 15 amino acids. The germline gives CDR1 SGHDT, CDR2 YYEEEE. Full variable domain (missing parts from reference TRBV5-6 and TRBJ2-2): DAGVTQSPTHLIKTRGQQVTLRCSPKSGHDTVSWYQQALGQGPQFIFQYYEEEERQRGNFPDRFSGHQFPNYSSELNVNALLLGDSALYLCASSFGTGGTGELFFGEGSRLTVL.

This clone showed up just a few times. The V and J genes are TRBV9 and TRBJ1-5; D is uncertain. V was cut by 2 bases and J by 3 bases, with 12 bases left in between. The CDR3 spans 15 residues. Germline values: CDR1 SGDLS, CDR2 YYNGEE. The chain's CDR3 is CASSVDSENNQPQHF. The DNA of the CDR3 is TGTGCCAGCAGCGTCGACTCAGAGAACAATCAGCCCCAGCATTTT.

The chain is built from TRBV19 and TRBJ1-2, with a possible D match to TRBD1 (5 bases). V lost 11 bases and J 7 bases, leaving 17 bases between the germline ends. Germline CDR1 is LNHDA and CDR2 is SQIVND (reference sequence). The CDR3 length is 12 residues. The CDR3, as DNA: TGTGCCGGGGGAGGCGCTGGGGGTGGCTACACCTTC. Its protein is CAGGGAGGGYTF.

The chain recombines TRBV7-2 with TRBJ2-3, with D maybe TRBD2 (6 bases). The ends were cut back, 5 bases at V and 2 bases at J, with 11 bases in the middle. The CDR3 sequence is 14 residues long. Germline CDR1 and CDR2: SGHTA and FQGNSA. As DNA, the CDR3 is TGTGCCAGCAGCAGGCGGCGGGACACAGATACGCAGTATTTT. This translates into CASSRRRDTDTQYF.

V usage is TRBV2 and J usage is TRBJ1-1, with 9 bases fitting TRBD1. In germline, CDR1 is SNHLY, CDR2 FYNNEI. The V and J ends lost 6 bases and 5 bases, in that order; junction bases with no gene match: 10. This CDR3 is built from 15 residues. The CDR3 DNA reads as TGTGCCAGCAGGGAGGTACAGGGGGCGGGGACTGAAGCTTTCTTT. Translating gives CASREVQGAGTEAFF. The full variable domain, rest sourced from reference TRBV2 and TRBJ1-1, is EPEVTQTPSHQVTQMGQEVILRCVPISNHLYFYWYRQILGQKVEFLVSFYNNEISEKSEIFDDQFSVERPDGSNFTLKIRSTKLEDSAMYFCASREVQGAGTEAFFGQGTRLTVV.

The V and J genes are TRBV7-3 and TRBJ1-2; D may be TRBD1 (5 bases). Looked up from germline, CDR1 is SGHTA and CDR2 is FQGTGA. The CDR3 is made up of 13 amino acids. Trimming took off 4 bases at V and 8 bases at J, with 14 bases between the two ends. CDR3: CASSSTASGGYTF. CDR3 DNA: TGTGCCAGCAGCTCGACAGCCTCGGGCGGCTACACCTTC.

This rearrangement joins TRBV2 to TRBJ2-1; 9 bases are shared with TRBD2. Trimming at V came to 7 bases and at J to 9 bases, leaving 13 bases not matched to a gene. This CDR3 has 15 amino acids. CDR1 SNHLY and CDR2 FYNNEI come from the germline V gene. The CDR3 reads CASTPIAGAGLEQFF. The CDR3 nucleotides read TGTGCCAGCACCCCTATAGCGGGGGCAGGCCTTGAGCAGTTCTTC.